This TCR beta chain was sequenced during a study of cytomegalovirus exposure and HLA in healthy donors. Study outcomes and limitations: Information on immune exposure was restricted to one variable (CMV serostatus).

It was with 60 Vbeta and 13 Jbeta primers that the PCR ran. Some clones are missing from TCRdb's copy, which holds only in-frame ones; the method was immunoSEQ multiplex PCR. The data contain 100,000 to 150,000 clones, 70% to 80% of them singletons. Per germline, CDR1 PRHDT and CDR2 FYEKMQ (reference sequence). The CDR3 has 14 residues. Trimming stripped 6 bases from V and 5 bases from J, with 16 bases between. Details on this clone: The antigen is undetermined.

This sequence originates from a female donor in good health and CMV-seropositive. The material sequenced was PBMCs. This sequence joins TRBV13 and TRBJ1-1, with unresolved D. CDR3 sequence (DNA): TGTGCCAGCAGTCGCGAGCGGGGAAAGACTGAAGCTTTCTTT. This gives the protein CASSRERGKTEAFF.